This TCR beta chain was sequenced in a study of T cells in Graves' hyperthyroidism and ophthalmopathy. The CDR3 regions of TCR beta were amplified from RNA transcripts. HTBI primers were the set used in a first-round RT-PCR of the TCR CDR3. MiXCR was run by TCRdb on the multiplex PCR reads, yielding one entry per CDR3 protein. This table has some 440,000 distinct CDR3 sequences, 15% to 18% appearing once. CDR1 and CDR2 (germline): SGDLS, YYNGEE. The CDR3 extends over 20 amino acids. The trim removed 4 bases at V and 0 bases at J, leaving 12 bases unmatched. Graves' hyperthyroidism was deemed stable given no ophthalmopathy progression within 18 months.

The sample consisted of blood. This sequence originates from a woman aged 18-35 years with Graves' hyperthyroidism. This chain uses TRBV9 with TRBJ2-1; 14 bases are shared with TRBD2. The CDR3 loop reads CASSPIGLAGGSSSYNEQFF. CDR3 nucleotides: TGTGCCAGCAGCCCCATTGGACTAGCGGGAGGATCTAGCTCCTACAATGAGCAGTTCTTC.